This TCR beta chain originates from a study of regulatory T cells in long-lasting Graves disease. Background on the study: Antithyroid drug use was under 3 months in newly diagnosed Graves' patients. Study-level points and caveats: It was in persistent disease that TRBV28, TRBJ1-2 and TRBJ2-5 were favored.

J lost 2 bases, V lost 2 bases, and 0 bases had no gene match. The CDR3 runs 15 residues. Germline assignment: CDR1 MNHEY and CDR2 SVGEGT. TCR beta libraries were built with iRepertoire HTBI primers and Arm-PCR of CDR3 regions. From the multiplex PCR reads, TCRdb called clonotypes with MiXCR, one entry per CDR3 protein. The sample shows hundreds of thousands of distinct CDR3 sequences, 15% to 17% of them seen only once. Time point in this sample: newly diagnosed GD, antithyroid drugs for less than 3 months. TCR sequences were obtained from RNA taken from PBMCs. This clonotype was picked up many times. No antigen is known for it.

The TCR originated in a female donor with Graves disease. The rearrangement links TRBV6-2 or TRBV6-3 to TRBJ2-5; 12 bases are a match to TRBD2. Material: peripheral blood mononuclear cells (PBMCs), obtained at new diagnosis, from a patient treated with antithyroid drugs. CDR3 loop: CASSYTSGGQETQYF. The DNA for the CDR3 is TGTGCCAGCAGTTACACTAGCGGGGGGCAAGAGACCCAGTACTTC.